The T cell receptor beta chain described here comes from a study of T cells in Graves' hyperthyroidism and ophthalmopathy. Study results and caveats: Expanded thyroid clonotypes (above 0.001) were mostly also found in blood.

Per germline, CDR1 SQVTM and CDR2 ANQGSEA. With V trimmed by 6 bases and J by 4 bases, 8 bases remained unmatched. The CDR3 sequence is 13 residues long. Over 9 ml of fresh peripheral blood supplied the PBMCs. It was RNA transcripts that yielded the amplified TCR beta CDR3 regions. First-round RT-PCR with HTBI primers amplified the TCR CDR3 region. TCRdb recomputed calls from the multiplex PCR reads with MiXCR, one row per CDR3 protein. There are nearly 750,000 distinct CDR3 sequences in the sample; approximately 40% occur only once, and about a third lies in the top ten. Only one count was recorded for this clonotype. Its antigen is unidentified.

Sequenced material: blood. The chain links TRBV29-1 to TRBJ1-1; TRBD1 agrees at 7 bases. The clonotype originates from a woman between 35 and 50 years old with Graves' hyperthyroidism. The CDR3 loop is CSVGTTGTTEAFF. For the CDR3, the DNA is TGCAGCGTGGGAACGACAGGGACCACTGAAGCTTTCTTT.